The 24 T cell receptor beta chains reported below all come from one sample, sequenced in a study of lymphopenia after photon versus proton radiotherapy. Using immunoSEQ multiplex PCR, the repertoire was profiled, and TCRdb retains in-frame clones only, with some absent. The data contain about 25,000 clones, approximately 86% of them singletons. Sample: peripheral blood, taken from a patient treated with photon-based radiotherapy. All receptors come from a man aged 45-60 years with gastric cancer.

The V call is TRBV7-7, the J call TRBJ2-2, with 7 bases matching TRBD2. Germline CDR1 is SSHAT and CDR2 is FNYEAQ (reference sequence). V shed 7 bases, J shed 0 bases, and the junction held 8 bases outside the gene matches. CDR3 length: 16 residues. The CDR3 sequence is CASTSGLGANTGELFF. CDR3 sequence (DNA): TGTGCCAGCACTAGCGGTCTGGGCGCGAACACCGGGGAGCTGTTTTTT.

The CDR3 protein is CASSYRTRSYEQYF. Here the CDR3 DNA reads TGTGCCAGCAGCTATAGGACACGGTCCTACGAGCAGTACTTC. The chain joins TRBV5-6 to TRBJ2-7; maybe TRBD1 (5 bases). Germline assignment: CDR1 SGHDT and CDR2 YYEEEE. The ends were cut back, 3 bases at V and 1 base at J, with 11 bases in the middle. The CDR3 is 14 amino acids.

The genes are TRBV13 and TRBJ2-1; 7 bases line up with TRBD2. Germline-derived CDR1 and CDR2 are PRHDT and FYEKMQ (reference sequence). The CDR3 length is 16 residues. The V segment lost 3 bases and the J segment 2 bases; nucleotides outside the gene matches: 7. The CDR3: CASSFYSAGAYNEQFF. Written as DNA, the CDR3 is TGTGCCAGCAGCTTCTATTCGGCGGGGGCCTACAATGAGCAGTTCTTC. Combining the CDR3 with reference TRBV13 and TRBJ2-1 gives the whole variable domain AAGVIQSPRHLIKEKRETATLKCYPIPRHDTVYWYQQGPGQDPQFLISFYEKMQSDKGSIPDRFSAQQFSDYHSELNMSSLELGDSALYFCASSFYSAGAYNEQFFGPGTRLTVL.

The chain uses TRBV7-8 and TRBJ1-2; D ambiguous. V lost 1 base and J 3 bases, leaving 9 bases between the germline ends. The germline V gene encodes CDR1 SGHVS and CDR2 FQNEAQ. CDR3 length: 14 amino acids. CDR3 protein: CASSLGWTDYGYTF. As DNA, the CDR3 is TGTGCCAGCAGCTTAGGATGGACGGACTATGGCTACACCTTC.

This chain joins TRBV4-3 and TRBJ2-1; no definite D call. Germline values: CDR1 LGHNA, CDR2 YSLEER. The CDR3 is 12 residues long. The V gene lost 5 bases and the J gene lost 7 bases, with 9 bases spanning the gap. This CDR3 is CASSSWKNEQFF. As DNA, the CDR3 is TGCGCCAGCAGCTCATGGAAGAATGAGCAGTTCTTC.

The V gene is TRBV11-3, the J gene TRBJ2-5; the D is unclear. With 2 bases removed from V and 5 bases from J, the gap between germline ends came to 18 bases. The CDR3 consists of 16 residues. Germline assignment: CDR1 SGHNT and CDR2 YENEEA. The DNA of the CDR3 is TGTGCCAGCAGCTTAACGGGCCCAGGTCCCCAGGAGACCCAGTACTTC. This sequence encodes CASSLTGPGPQETQYF.

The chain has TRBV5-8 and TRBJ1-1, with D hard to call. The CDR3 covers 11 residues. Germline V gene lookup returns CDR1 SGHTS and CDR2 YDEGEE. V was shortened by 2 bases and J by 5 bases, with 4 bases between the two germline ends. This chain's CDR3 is CASSFKTEAFF. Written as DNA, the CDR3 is TGTGCCAGCAGCTTTAAGACTGAAGCTTTCTTT. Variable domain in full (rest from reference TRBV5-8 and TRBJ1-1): EAGVTQSPTHLIKTRGQQATLRCSPISGHTSVYWYQQALGLGLQFLLWYDEGEERNRGNFPPRFSGRQFPNYSSELNVNALELEDSALYLCASSFKTEAFFGQGTRLTVV.

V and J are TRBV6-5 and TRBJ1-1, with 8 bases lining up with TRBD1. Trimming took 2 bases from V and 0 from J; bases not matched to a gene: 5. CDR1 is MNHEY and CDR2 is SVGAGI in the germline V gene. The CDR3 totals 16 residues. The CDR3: CASSYTGDRLNTEAFF. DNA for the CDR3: TGTGCCAGCAGTTACACCGGGGACAGGTTGAACACTGAAGCTTTCTTT.

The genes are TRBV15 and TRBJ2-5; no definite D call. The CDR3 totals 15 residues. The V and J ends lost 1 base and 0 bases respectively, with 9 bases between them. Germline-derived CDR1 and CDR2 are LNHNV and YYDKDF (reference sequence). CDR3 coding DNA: TGTGCCACCAGCAGAGCGCAAGGGTACCAAGAGACCCAGTACTTC. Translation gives CATSRAQGYQETQYF.

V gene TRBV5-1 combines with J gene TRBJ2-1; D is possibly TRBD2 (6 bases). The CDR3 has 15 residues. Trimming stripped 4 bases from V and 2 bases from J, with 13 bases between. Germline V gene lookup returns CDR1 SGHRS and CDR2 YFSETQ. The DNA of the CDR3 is TGCGCCAGCAGCCGAGGCGCGGGGACCTACAATGAGCAGTTCTTC. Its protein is CASSRGAGTYNEQFF.

In DNA, the CDR3 is TGCGCCAGCAGCTTGGCTAGCAACACCGGGGAGCTGTTTTTT. Its protein is CASSLASNTGELFF. The V call is TRBV5-1, the J call TRBJ2-2, with D possibly matching TRBD2 (5 bases). Germline CDR1 is SGHRS and CDR2 is YFSETQ. V was shortened by 0 bases and J by 2 bases, with 5 bases between the two germline ends. CDR3 length: 14 residues.

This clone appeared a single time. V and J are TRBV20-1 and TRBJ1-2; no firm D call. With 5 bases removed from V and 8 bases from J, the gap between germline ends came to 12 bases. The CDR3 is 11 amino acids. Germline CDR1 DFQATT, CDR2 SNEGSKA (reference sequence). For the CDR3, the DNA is TGCAGTGCTTGGACCGCGTCCGGCTACACCTTC. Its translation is CSAWTASGYTF.

The CDR3 DNA follows: TGTGCCAGCAGTGAATACGGCAGGGAGCTGTTTTTT. Its protein product is CASSEYGRELFF. V is TRBV2 and J is TRBJ2-2; D call uncertain. The CDR3 spans 12 residues. Looked up from germline, CDR1 is SNHLY and CDR2 is FYNNEI. V was cut by 2 bases and J by 9 bases, with 7 bases left in between.

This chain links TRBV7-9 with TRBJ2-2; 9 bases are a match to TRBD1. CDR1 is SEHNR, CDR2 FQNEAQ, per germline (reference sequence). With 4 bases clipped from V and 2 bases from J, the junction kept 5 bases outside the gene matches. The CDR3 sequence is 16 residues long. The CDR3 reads CASSYRTGVNTGELFF. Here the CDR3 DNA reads TGTGCCAGCAGCTACAGGACAGGGGTCAACACCGGGGAGCTGTTTTTT.

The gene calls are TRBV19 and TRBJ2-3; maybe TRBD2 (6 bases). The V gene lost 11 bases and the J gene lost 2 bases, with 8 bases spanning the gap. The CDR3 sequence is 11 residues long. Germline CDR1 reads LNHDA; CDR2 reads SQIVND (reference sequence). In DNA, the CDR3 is TGTGCCGGGACTTACACAGATACGCAGTATTTT. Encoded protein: CAGTYTDTQYF. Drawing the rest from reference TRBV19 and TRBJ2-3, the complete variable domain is DGGITQSPKYLFRKEGQNVTLSCEQNLNHDAMYWYRQDPGQGLRLIYYSQIVNDFQKGDIAEGYSVSREKKESFPLTVTSAQKNPTAFYLCAGTYTDTQYFGPGTRLTVL.

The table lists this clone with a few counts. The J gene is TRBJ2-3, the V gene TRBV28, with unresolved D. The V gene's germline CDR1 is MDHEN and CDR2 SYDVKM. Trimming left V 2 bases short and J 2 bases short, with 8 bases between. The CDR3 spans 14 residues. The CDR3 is CASSLGVHTDTQYF. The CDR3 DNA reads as TGTGCCAGCAGTTTAGGAGTTCACACAGATACGCAGTATTTT. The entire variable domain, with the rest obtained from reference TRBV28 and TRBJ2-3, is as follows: DVKVTQSSRYLVKRTGEKVFLECVQDMDHENMFWYRQDPGLGLRLIYFSYDVKMKEKGDIPEGYSVSREKKERFSLILESASTNQTSMYLCASSLGVHTDTQYFGPGTRLTVL.

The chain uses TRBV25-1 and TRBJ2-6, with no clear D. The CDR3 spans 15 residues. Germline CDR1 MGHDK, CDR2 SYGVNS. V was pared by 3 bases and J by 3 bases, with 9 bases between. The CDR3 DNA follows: TGTGCCAGCAGTGATGTGGGTGGTGGGGCCAACGTCCTGACTTTC. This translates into CASSDVGGGANVLTF.

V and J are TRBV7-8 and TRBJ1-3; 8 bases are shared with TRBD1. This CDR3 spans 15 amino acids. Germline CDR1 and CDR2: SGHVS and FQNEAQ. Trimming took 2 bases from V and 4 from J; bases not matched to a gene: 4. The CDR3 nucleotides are TGTGCCAGCAGCTTACGGACAGGGATAGGAAACACCATATATTTT. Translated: CASSLRTGIGNTIYF. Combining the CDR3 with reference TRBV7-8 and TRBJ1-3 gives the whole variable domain GAGVSQSPRYKVAKRGQDVALRCDPISGHVSLFWYQQALGQGPEFLTYFQNEAQLDKSGLPSDRFFAERPEGSVSTLKIQRTQQEDSAVYLCASSLRTGIGNTIYFGEGSWLTVV.

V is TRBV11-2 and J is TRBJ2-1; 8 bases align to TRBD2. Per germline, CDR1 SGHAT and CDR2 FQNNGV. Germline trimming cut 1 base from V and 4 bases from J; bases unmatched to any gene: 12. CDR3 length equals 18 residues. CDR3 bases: TGTGCCAGCAGCTTAGCGGGACCTAGCGGGCTGGGGTACAATGAGCAGTTCTTC. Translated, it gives CASSLAGPSGLGYNEQFF.

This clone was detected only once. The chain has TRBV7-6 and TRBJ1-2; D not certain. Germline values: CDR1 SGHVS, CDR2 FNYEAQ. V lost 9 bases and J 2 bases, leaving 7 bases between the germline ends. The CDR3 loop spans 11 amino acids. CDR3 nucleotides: TGTGCCAGTGGTTTGAACTATGGCTACACCTTC. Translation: CASGLNYGYTF. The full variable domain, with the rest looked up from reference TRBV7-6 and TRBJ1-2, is GAGVSQSPRYKVTKRGQDVALRCDPISGHVSLYWYRQALGQGPEFLTYFNYEAQQDKSGLPNDRFSAERPEGSISTLTIQRTEQRDSAMYRCASGLNYGYTFGSGTRLTVV.

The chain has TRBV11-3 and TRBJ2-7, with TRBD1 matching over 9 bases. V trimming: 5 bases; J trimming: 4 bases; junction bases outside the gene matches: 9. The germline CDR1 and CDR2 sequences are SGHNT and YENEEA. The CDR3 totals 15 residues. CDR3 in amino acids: CASSRDREGGYEQYF. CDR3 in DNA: TGTGCCAGCAGCCGGGACAGGGAAGGCGGTTACGAGCAGTACTTC.

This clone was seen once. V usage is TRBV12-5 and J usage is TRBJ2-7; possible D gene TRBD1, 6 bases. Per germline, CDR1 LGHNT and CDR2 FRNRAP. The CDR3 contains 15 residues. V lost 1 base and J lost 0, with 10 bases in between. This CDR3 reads CASGLGTALSYEQYF. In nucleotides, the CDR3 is TGTGCTAGTGGTTTGGGGACAGCGCTCTCCTACGAGCAGTACTTC.

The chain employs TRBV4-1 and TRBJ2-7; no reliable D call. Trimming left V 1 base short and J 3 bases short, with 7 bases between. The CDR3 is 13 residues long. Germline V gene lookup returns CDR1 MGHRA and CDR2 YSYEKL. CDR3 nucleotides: TGCGCCAGCAGCCAAGTTGCGGACTACGAGCAGTACTTC. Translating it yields CASSQVADYEQYF.

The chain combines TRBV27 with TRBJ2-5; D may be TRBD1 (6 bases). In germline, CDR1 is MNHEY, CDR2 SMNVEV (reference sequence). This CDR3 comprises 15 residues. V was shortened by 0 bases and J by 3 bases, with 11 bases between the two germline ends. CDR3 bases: TGTGCCAGCAGTTTATCGTGGGCAGGGGAAGAGACCCAGTACTTC. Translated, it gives CASSLSWAGEETQYF.